Listed below are T cell receptor beta chains from one sample, sequenced in a study of beta chain features in type 1 diabetes. This table comes from immunoSEQ multiplex PCR, and its TCRdb copy is limited to in-frame clones, with some not included. Of under 450,000 clones listed, less than 15% are singletons. The specimen was naive CD4+ T cells from blood. The receptors were sampled from a woman younger than 30 in good health. The CDR3 runs from the conserved cysteine through the conserved F or W. Fields, in order: D gene, J gene, clone size, V gene, CDR3 protein, CDR3 DNA. D genes are given only for firm matches. Some rows mark clone size as missing; the rest say once, few, many or name a class of expanded clone.

-	TRBJ2-1	-	TRBV11-3	CASSSRDRTGTLIYNEQFF	TGTGCCAGCAGCTCCCGGGACAGAACCGGGACTCTAATATACAATGAGCAGTTCTTC
TRBD1	TRBJ2-7	-	TRBV7-2	CASSPRDRGEQYF	TGTGCCAGCAGCCCTCGCGACAGGGGCGAGCAGTACTTC
-	TRBJ1-5	-	TRBV30	CAWSVRRDQPQHF	TGTGCCTGGAGTGTAAGGAGGGATCAGCCCCAGCATTTT
-	TRBJ1-4	-	TRBV9	CASSPEAGRPATNEKLFF	TGTGCCAGCAGCCCCGAGGCGGGACGGCCTGCAACTAATGAAAAACTGTTTTTT
-	TRBJ1-2	-	TRBV30	CAWSDDSHLNYGYTF	TGTGCCTGGAGTGATGACAGCCATTTAAACTATGGCTACACCTTC
TRBD2	TRBJ2-7	few	TRBV15	CATSRDPRLAGGSFYEQYF	TGTGCCACCAGCAGAGATCCTCGGCTAGCGGGAGGGTCCTTCTACGAGCAGTACTTC
-	TRBJ1-1	-	TRBV15	CATSRGDTGLSYQAFF	TGTGCCACCAGCAGAGGGGACACGGGATTATCGTACCAAGCTTTCTTT
TRBD1	TRBJ2-5	-	TRBV28	CASSLPGQGFTQYF	TGTGCCAGCAGTCTACCGGGACAGGGGTTCACCCAGTACTTC
-	TRBJ2-2	few	TRBV27	CASSSTGELFF	TGTGCCAGCAGCTCCACCGGGGAGCTGTTTTTT
-	TRBJ2-4	few	TRBV18	CASSPLPVKNIQYF	TGTGCCAGCTCACCACTACCAGTGAAAAACATTCAGTACTTC
-	TRBJ2-5	few	TRBV4-2	CASSQERASAREETQYF	TGTGCCAGCAGCCAAGAGCGGGCTAGCGCCAGGGAGGAGACCCAGTACTTC
-	TRBJ2-5	few	TRBV19	CASSIGLGGLETQYF	TGTGCCAGTAGTATCGGCCTAGGCGGGTTGGAGACCCAGTACTTC
TRBD2	TRBJ2-1	once	TRBV10-2	CASSPRLAGGNEQFF	TGCGCCAGCAGTCCTCGACTAGCGGGAGGCAATGAGCAGTTCTTC
-	TRBJ2-1	few	TRBV30	CAWRPNYNEQFF	TGTGCCTGGAGGCCTAACTACAATGAGCAGTTCTTC
-	TRBJ2-5	few	TRBV7-2	CASSPPGRQETQYF	TGTGCCAGCAGTCCCCCGGGGAGACAAGAGACCCAGTACTTC
-	TRBJ2-3	few	TRBV28	CASSLPTGSDTQYF	TGTGCCAGCAGTTTACCGACGGGATCAGATACGCAGTATTTT
TRBD2	TRBJ2-1	-	TRBV7-9	CASSGLAGGPGNEQFF	TGTGCCAGCAGCGGGCTAGCGGGAGGGCCCGGAAATGAGCAGTTCTTC
-	TRBJ2-7	-	TRBV2	CASRVFSAYEQYF	TGTGCCAGCAGGGTCTTCAGCGCCTACGAGCAGTACTTC
-	TRBJ1-2	-	TRBV4-1	CASSRLQGDYGYTF	TGCGCCAGCAGCCGGTTACAGGGTGACTATGGCTACACCTTC
TRBD2	TRBJ2-3	few	TRBV5-4	CASSIQGLAGTDTQYF	TGTGCCAGCAGCATTCAGGGACTAGCGGGAACAGATACGCAGTATTTT
TRBD2	TRBJ2-5	-	TRBV18	CASSPRASGRVGRETQYF	TGTGCCAGCTCACCACGGGCTAGCGGGAGAGTCGGCCGAGAGACCCAGTACTTC
-	TRBJ1-5	few	TRBV6-5	CASSYAGGQPQHF	TGTGCCAGCAGTTACGCAGGAGGTCAGCCCCAGCATTTT
TRBD2	TRBJ2-1	few	TRBV30	CAWSGTSGNYNEQFF	TGTGCCTGGAGTGGAACTAGCGGGAACTACAATGAGCAGTTCTTC
TRBD1	TRBJ1-1	few	TRBV5-1	CASSYVGQGKGTEAFF	TGCGCCAGCAGCTACGTTGGACAGGGAAAAGGGACTGAAGCTTTCTTT
TRBD2	TRBJ2-5	-	TRBV4-2	CASSQDLYGGLAGEETQYF	TGTGCCAGCAGCCAAGATCTTTACGGGGGACTAGCGGGGGAAGAGACCCAGTACTTC
TRBD1	TRBJ1-1	few	TRBV30	CAWSARRDRVDTEAFF	TGTGCCTGGAGTGCCCGCCGGGACAGGGTTGACACTGAAGCTTTCTTT
TRBD2	TRBJ2-1	few	TRBV18	CASSPLTSGSHEQFF	TGTGCCAGCTCACCACTGACTAGCGGGAGCCATGAGCAGTTCTTC
TRBD2	TRBJ2-1	few	TRBV4-1	CASSLTSVKDEQFF	TGCGCCAGCAGTCTAACTAGCGTTAAAGATGAGCAGTTCTTC
TRBD2	TRBJ2-1	-	TRBV18	CASSPTSGRLDEQFF	TGTGCCAGCTCACCGACTAGCGGGAGACTCGATGAGCAGTTCTTC
-	TRBJ1-1	few	TRBV18	CASGVALNTEAFF	TGTGCCAGCGGTGTCGCGCTGAACACTGAAGCTTTCTTT
TRBD1	TRBJ1-2	-	TRBV7-2	CASSAQQGVGGYTF	TGTGCCAGCAGCGCTCAACAGGGGGTCGGGGGCTACACCTTC
TRBD1	TRBJ2-3	few	TRBV6-5	CASSYSTGVDTQYF	TGTGCCAGCAGTTACTCGACAGGGGTGGATACGCAGTATTTT
TRBD1	TRBJ2-5	few	TRBV28	CASRETGGGETQYF	TGTGCCAGCAGGGAGACAGGGGGAGGAGAGACCCAGTACTTC
TRBD1	TRBJ2-7	few	TRBV28	CASSHRGYEQYF	TGTGCCAGCAGTCACAGGGGGTACGAGCAGTACTTC
-	TRBJ1-3	-	TRBV30	CAVQGNSGNTIYF	TGTGCCGTACAGGGAAATTCTGGAAACACCATATATTTT
TRBD1	TRBJ1-2	few	TRBV7-9	CASSSNLQTGLYGYTF	TGTGCCAGCAGCTCAAACCTTCAGACAGGGCTCTATGGCTACACCTTC